This entry lists 28 T cell receptor beta chains sequenced from one sample in a study of PD-1 blockade in classical Hodgkin lymphoma. TCRdb's table, derived via immunoSEQ multiplex PCR, lists solely in-frame clones and lacks some. The profile shows tens of thousands of clones, 84% of them singletons. All patients relapsed after autologous stem cell transplantation, and brentuximab vedotin exposure varied. Purification of CD4+ T cells from thawed PBMCs was performed via magnetic negative selection. Here the sequenced sample was CD4+ T cells from blood, taken at baseline. The receptors were gathered from a human donor with classical Hodgkin lymphoma.

V is TRBV7-2 and J is TRBJ2-2; 8 positions match TRBD1. Germline V gene data show CDR1 as SGHTA and CDR2 as FQGNSA. This CDR3 is 17 amino acids long. The V segment lost 4 bases and the J segment 3 bases; nucleotides outside the gene matches: 10. The CDR3 nucleotides read TGTGCCAGCAGCTCCCTGGGGCAGGGGGCCTACACCGGGGAGCTGTTTTTT. Protein product: CASSSLGQGAYTGELFF.

The rearrangement links TRBV10-3 to TRBJ2-3; D possibly corresponds to TRBD2 (5 bases). Trimming stripped 10 bases from V and 3 bases from J, with 11 bases between. CDR1 is ENHRY, CDR2 SYGVKD, per germline. The CDR3 consists of 12 residues. The CDR3 sequence is CATARETDTQYF. For the CDR3, the DNA is TGTGCCACGGCGAGGGAAACAGATACGCAGTATTTT.

The J gene is TRBJ2-1, the V gene TRBV18; no clear D gene. Trimming shortened V by 1 base and J by 3 bases, and 10 bases separated the two germline ends. The CDR3 loop spans 15 amino acids. Per germline, CDR1 KGHSH and CDR2 LQKENI. This chain's CDR3 is CASSPRAVGYNEQFF. The CDR3 nucleotides are TGTGCCAGCTCACCACGGGCAGTAGGCTACAATGAGCAGTTCTTC.

The chain joins TRBV20-1 to TRBJ2-1; possible D gene TRBD2, 6 bases. The CDR3 contains 11 residues. The V and J ends lost 5 bases and 13 bases respectively, with 15 bases between them. Per the germline V gene, CDR1 is DFQATT and CDR2 is SNEGSKA (reference sequence). CDR3 nucleotide sequence: TGCAGTGCTTCCCCGGACTACGGTCAGTTCTTC. Encoded protein: CSASPDYGQFF.

The V call is TRBV4-1, the J call TRBJ2-3, with 12 bases lining up with TRBD2. V lost 1 base and J lost 1; bases outside the gene matches: 12. Germline V CDR1 and CDR2: MGHRA, YSYEKL. This CDR3 region has 20 residues. The CDR3 sequence is CASSQGIVLAGGPRTDTQYF. CDR3 nucleotide sequence: TGCGCCAGCAGCCAAGGAATTGTACTAGCGGGGGGACCCCGCACAGATACGCAGTATTTT.

The V gene is TRBV28, the J gene TRBJ2-1; 9 nucleotides line up with TRBD2. CDR1 and CDR2 (germline): MDHEN, SYDVKM. The V gene end was trimmed by 4 bases and the J gene end by 6 bases; junction bases not matched to a gene: 10. CDR3 length: 16 amino acids. The CDR3 DNA follows: TGTGCCAGCAGTTCCCCCGCAGCGGGGGGAGTCAATGAGCAGTTCTTC. Translation: CASSSPAAGGVNEQFF.

Only a few counts were recorded for this clone. The CDR3 here is CASSKKPDRYNEQFF. Here the CDR3 DNA reads TGTGCCAGTAGTAAAAAGCCTGACAGGTACAATGAGCAGTTCTTC. This chain connects TRBV19 to TRBJ2-1; a possible D gene is TRBD1 (6 bases). Germline V gives CDR1 LNHDA, CDR2 SQIVND (reference sequence). Trimming removed 4 bases at V and 4 bases at J, with 14 bases between. This CDR3 is built from 15 residues.

The chain couples TRBV18 to TRBJ2-4; maybe TRBD2 (5 bases). The CDR3 covers 17 residues. V was shortened by 3 bases and J by 2 bases, with 17 bases between the two germline ends. CDR1 is KGHSH and CDR2 is LQKENI in the germline V gene. CDR3 bases: TGTGCCAGCTCACCCACCCTGGGAGCCGTCACCAAAAACATTCAGTACTTC. Its protein product is CASSPTLGAVTKNIQYF.

This chain connects TRBV19 to TRBJ1-1; D is ambiguous. Germline assignment: CDR1 LNHDA and CDR2 SQIVND (reference sequence). V lost 3 bases, J lost 0 bases, and 17 bases lay in between. CDR3 size: 17 residues. CDR3 in amino acids: CASSIPPSVGMNTEAFF. The CDR3, as DNA: TGTGCCAGTAGTATTCCCCCCTCGGTCGGAATGAACACTGAAGCTTTCTTT.

The chain links TRBV9 to TRBJ1-4; D is perhaps TRBD1 (5 bases). Looked up from germline, CDR1 is SGDLS and CDR2 is YYNGEE. CDR3 length: 14 residues. V lost 1 base to trimming and J lost 8 bases, with 12 bases between them. CDR3 loop: CASSVLGEGEKLFF. CDR3 in DNA: TGTGCCAGCAGCGTATTGGGGGAAGGAGAAAAACTGTTTTTT.

V is TRBV29-1 and J is TRBJ2-7; D is undetermined. V was shortened by 2 bases and J by 1 base, with 6 bases between the two germline ends. The CDR3 length is 12 residues. The V gene's germline CDR1 is SQVTM and CDR2 ANQGSEA. For the CDR3, the DNA is TGCAGCGTTGAACAGAGATCCTACGAGCAGTACTTC. Its protein is CSVEQRSYEQYF.

V and J are TRBV7-8 and TRBJ1-2; a weak D match, TRBD1 (5 bases). The V and J ends lost 5 bases and 1 base respectively, with 14 bases between them. The CDR3 is made up of 15 amino acids. Looked up from germline, CDR1 is SGHVS and CDR2 is FQNEAQ. The CDR3 DNA sequence: TGTGCCAGCAGCGTGTTTGGGGGTTTTAACTATGGCTACACCTTC. It translates to CASSVFGGFNYGYTF.

The chain couples TRBV5-1 to TRBJ1-4; a weak D match, TRBD1 (5 bases). Germline lookup yields CDR1 SGHRS and CDR2 YFSETQ. V was clipped by 0 bases and J by 1 base, with 19 bases between them. This CDR3 region has 19 residues. The CDR3 here is CASSLAFFLVTGTNEKLFF. The CDR3 DNA sequence: TGCGCCAGCAGCTTGGCCTTCTTTTTGGTCACAGGAACTAATGAAAAACTGTTTTTT. The full variable domain, rest sourced from reference TRBV5-1 and TRBJ1-4, is KAGVTQTPRYLIKTRGQQVTLSCSPISGHRSVSWYQQTPGQGLQFLFEYFSETQRNKGNFPGRFSGRQFSNSRSEMNVSTLELGDSALYLCASSLAFFLVTGTNEKLFFGSGTQLSVL.

As DNA, the CDR3 is TGTGCCAGTACGAGGGTTTCCTATAACACCGGGGAGCTGTTTTTT. It specifies CASTRVSYNTGELFF. The gene calls are TRBV19 and TRBJ2-2; D may be TRBD2 (5 bases). Deletions cut 7 bases from V and 2 bases from J, with 14 bases between. This CDR3 contains 15 residues. Per germline, CDR1 LNHDA and CDR2 SQIVND (reference sequence).

The chain links TRBV5-1 to TRBJ1-1; D perhaps matches TRBD1 (6 bases). This CDR3 contains 13 residues. CDR1 SGHRS and CDR2 YFSETQ come from the germline V gene. The germline V and J ends were trimmed by 4 bases and 6 bases, with 13 bases remaining between them. In DNA, the CDR3 is TGCGCCAGCAGCGTACAGGGTGAGGCTGAAGCTTTCTTT. Its translation is CASSVQGEAEAFF.

The chain joins TRBV18 to TRBJ2-7; no definite D call. V lost 2 bases and J 4 bases, leaving 9 bases between the germline ends. CDR1 and CDR2 (germline): KGHSH, LQKENI. This CDR3 has 13 amino acids. The CDR3 region is CASSPSQPYEQYF. In DNA, the CDR3 is TGTGCCAGCTCACCAAGTCAACCGTACGAGCAGTACTTC.

This clone was detected only a few times. The gene calls are TRBV2 and TRBJ1-5; a weak D match, TRBD1 (6 bases). Deletions cut 5 bases from V and 4 bases from J, with 9 bases between. Germline values: CDR1 SNHLY, CDR2 FYNNEI. The CDR3 length is 13 residues. The CDR3 nucleotides are TGTGCCAGCAGTTCACAGGGAAATCAGCCCCAGCATTTT. The encoded protein is CASSSQGNQPQHF.

The chain carries TRBV6-5 and TRBJ2-7, with unresolved D. V was pared by 0 bases and J by 3 bases, with 12 bases between. The CDR3 sequence is 15 residues long. Germline CDR1 MNHEY, CDR2 SVGAGI. This CDR3 reads CASSYSAPEFYEQYF. CDR3 nucleotide sequence: TGTGCCAGCAGTTACTCGGCTCCAGAGTTCTACGAGCAGTACTTC.

The chain recombines TRBV6-5 with TRBJ2-7; 7 bases fit TRBD1. The CDR3 covers 13 residues. CDR1 and CDR2 from the germline V gene are MNHEY and SVGAGI. V shed 10 bases, J shed 1 base, and the junction held 7 bases outside the gene matches. Here the CDR3 reads CATKTGSSYEQYF. The CDR3 DNA reads as TGTGCCACCAAGACAGGGTCTTCCTACGAGCAGTACTTC.

This chain uses TRBV11-3 with TRBJ1-2; a weak D match, TRBD1 (6 bases). The CDR3 has 16 amino acids. With 3 bases removed from V and 4 bases from J, the gap between germline ends came to 18 bases. Germline V gene sequence: CDR1 SGHNT, CDR2 YENEEA. The CDR3 here is CASSLEGGGQIYGYTF. CDR3 nucleotides: TGTGCCAGCAGCTTGGAGGGGGGGGGCCAGATCTATGGCTACACCTTC.

DNA for the CDR3: TGTGCCAGCAGCGCACGGACAGGGGATAACACTGAAGCTTTCTTT. It is translated as CASSARTGDNTEAFF. The gene calls are TRBV7-3 and TRBJ1-1; the match to TRBD1 covers 9 bases. The CDR3 consists of 15 residues. V dropped 5 bases and J dropped 2; count of bases not matched to a gene: 6. From germline, CDR1 is SGHTA and CDR2 FQGTGA.

This clone was counted a single time. The J gene is TRBJ2-5, the V gene TRBV5-1; D remains ambiguous. Germline loops: CDR1 SGHRS, CDR2 YFSETQ. Deletions cut 1 base from V and 5 bases from J, with 9 bases between. The CDR3 has 13 residues. The CDR3 region has the DNA TGCGCCAGCAGCTTGATTTTCCGGGAGACCCAGTACTTC. It is translated as CASSLIFRETQYF.

The chain combines TRBV7-2 with TRBJ1-2; the match to TRBD1 covers 11 bases. This CDR3 spans 15 amino acids. Germline V gene sequence: CDR1 SGHTA, CDR2 FQGNSA. The trim removed 0 bases at V and 8 bases at J, leaving 5 bases unmatched. Here the CDR3 reads CASSLARGQGGGYTF. The CDR3 DNA follows: TGTGCCAGCAGCTTAGCGCGGGGACAGGGGGGCGGCTACACCTTC.

The chain is built from TRBV11-2 and TRBJ1-3; 8 positions match TRBD1. Germline CDR1 SGHAT, CDR2 FQNNGV. The CDR3 is 16 amino acids. V was pared by 5 bases and J by 4 bases, with 10 bases of the junction left unmatched. This chain's CDR3 is CASSQYQGATGNTIYF. CDR3 bases: TGTGCCAGCAGCCAATATCAGGGGGCGACCGGAAACACCATATATTTT.

The CDR3: CASSQDLRDHEQYF. The CDR3 DNA sequence: TGTGCCAGCAGCCAAGATTTGAGGGACCACGAGCAGTACTTC. The J gene is TRBJ2-7, the V gene TRBV4-2, with D tentatively TRBD1 or TRBD2 (5 bases each). Looked up from germline, CDR1 is LGHNA and CDR2 is YNFKEQ. The germline V and J ends were trimmed by 0 bases and 5 bases, with 11 bases remaining between them. The length of the CDR3 is 14 residues.

The rearrangement joins TRBV7-9 to TRBJ1-3, with D unclear. Trimming removed 1 base from V and 6 bases from J, with 10 bases in between. The CDR3 runs to 14 residues. The germline V gene encodes CDR1 SEHNR and CDR2 FQNEAQ (reference sequence). The CDR3 reads CASSLGGGLNTIYF. As DNA, the CDR3 is TGTGCCAGCAGCTTAGGAGGAGGTTTAAACACCATATATTTT.

The rearrangement uses TRBV7-2 and TRBJ2-3, with a weak D call TRBD1 (6 bases). Germline-derived CDR1 and CDR2 are SGHTA and FQGNSA. The V end lost 1 base, the J end lost 3 bases, and 8 bases lay between the germline ends. CDR3 length: 14 residues. CDR3 coding DNA: TGTGCCAGCAGCTTAGTACAGGGAACAGATACGCAGTATTTT. Its translation is CASSLVQGTDTQYF.

The rearrangement joins TRBV21-1 to TRBJ2-7; no DNA check was done on the table's D call, TRBD2. TRBV21-1 is noted as a pseudogene. The CDR3 is 14 amino acids. The CDR3 DNA is TGTGCCAGCAGCCAAGGGGGCGGGGAGTCAGAGCAGTACTTC. As protein: CASSQGGGESEQYF.